Following are 6 T cell receptor beta chains from one sample sequenced in a study of vaccination effects on CD4 cells after COVID-19. These TCRs' antigens remain unknown. Sequencing was performed with immunoSEQ multiplex PCR; in TCRdb, only in-frame clones are kept and a portion is missing. This table holds about 68,000 clones, about 80% found once. Before sequencing, viral peptide pools were used by the ViraFEST assay to expand antigen-specific CD4+ T cells. Culture lasted about 11 days before CD4+ T cell isolation. Prior SARS-CoV-2 infection was absent in the vaccine recipients, as shown by negative nucleocapsid antibodies. Sequencing used CD4+ T cells from PBMCs cultured with SARS-CoV-2 spike peptides, obtained before COVID-19 vaccination. These TCRs come from a human donor who received a COVID-19 vaccine.

The V call is TRBV2, the J call TRBJ2-7; D gene uncertain. The CDR3 length is 13 residues. Trimming took 2 bases from V and 0 from J, leaving 5 bases between them. From germline, CDR1 is SNHLY and CDR2 FYNNEI. CDR3 sequence (DNA): TGTGCCAGCAGTGAATGGAGCTCCTACGAGCAGTACGTC. Encoded protein: CASSEWSSYEQYV.

The chain has TRBV6-5 and TRBJ2-2; a possible D gene is TRBD1 (5 bases). The V and J ends lost 6 bases and 4 bases respectively, with 12 bases between them. Germline V gene data show CDR1 as MNHEY and CDR2 as SVGAGI. The CDR3 runs 14 residues. The DNA of the CDR3 is TGTGCCAGCAGAGCGCCAGGGTTCACCGGGGAGCTGTTTTTT. Residues: CASRAPGFTGELFF.

This chain connects TRBV7-2 to TRBJ1-1; the match to TRBD1 covers 9 bases. The V gene's germline CDR1 is SGHTA and CDR2 FQGNSA. The CDR3 runs to 14 residues. The trim removed 6 bases at V and 3 bases at J, leaving 5 bases unmatched. CDR3 DNA: TGTGCCAGCAGTCTTTGGACAGGGGACACTGAAGCTTTCTTT. As protein: CASSLWTGDTEAFF.

CDR3 nucleotides: TGTGCCAGCAGCGTAGAGGGGGACTCCTACAATGAGCAGTTCTTC. Translated: CASSVEGDSYNEQFF. This rearrangement joins TRBV9 to TRBJ2-1; TRBD1 is a possible D gene (6 bases). Germline CDR1 SGDLS, CDR2 YYNGEE. V lost 0 bases and J 0 bases, leaving 7 bases between the germline ends. CDR3 length: 15 amino acids.

This clone was detected a few times. V is TRBV28 and J is TRBJ2-2; no clear D gene. V gave up 1 base and J gave up 4 bases, with 10 bases separating them. The CDR3 length is 15 residues. Germline CDR1 MDHEN, CDR2 SYDVKM. This CDR3 reads CASSLSGKLTGELFF. CDR3 sequence (DNA): TGTGCCAGCAGTTTATCAGGCAAGCTCACCGGGGAGCTGTTTTTT.

The CDR3 nucleotides are TGTGCCAGCAGCACCAAAACGGGACACAGGGACATTCAGTACTTC. It specifies CASSTKTGHRDIQYF. This chain uses TRBV5-6 with TRBJ2-4; TRBD1 might be the D (6 bases). Between the trimmed V and J ends, which lost 4 bases and 8 bases, there was a span of 19 bases. Germline V gives CDR1 SGHDT, CDR2 YYEEEE. The CDR3 loop spans 15 amino acids.